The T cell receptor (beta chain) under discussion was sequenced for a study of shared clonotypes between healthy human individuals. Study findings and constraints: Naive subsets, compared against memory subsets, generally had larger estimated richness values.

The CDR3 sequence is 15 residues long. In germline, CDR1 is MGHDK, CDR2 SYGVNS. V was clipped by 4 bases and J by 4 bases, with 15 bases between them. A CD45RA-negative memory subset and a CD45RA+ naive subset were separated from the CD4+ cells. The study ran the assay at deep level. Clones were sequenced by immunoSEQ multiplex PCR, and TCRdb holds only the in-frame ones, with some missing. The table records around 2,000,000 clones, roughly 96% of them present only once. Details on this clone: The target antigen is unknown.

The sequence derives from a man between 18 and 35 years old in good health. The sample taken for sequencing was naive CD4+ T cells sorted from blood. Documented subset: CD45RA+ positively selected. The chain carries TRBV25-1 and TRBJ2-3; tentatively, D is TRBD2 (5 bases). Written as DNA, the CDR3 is TGTGCCAGCAGTGCCATAAGCGGAGTCCCAGATACGCAGTATTTT. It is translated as CASSAISGVPDTQYF.